These 32 T cell receptor beta chains share one sample of origin, sequenced in a study of beta chain features in type 1 diabetes. Overall study findings and caveats: Among all four CD4+ subsets, Type 1 diabetes patients had TCRB CDR3s that were moderately but significantly shorter.

Which antigens these TCRs recognize remains unknown. All of the isolated RNA was reverse transcribed, so expressed TCRB transcripts were sequenced. Clones were read by immunoSEQ multiplex PCR, and TCRdb kept only the in-frame ones, dropping some. In the table there are over 200,000 clones, approximately 10% of which are singletons. Material for sequencing was naive CD4+ T cells from blood. The receptors stem from a man under 40 with type 1 diabetes.

This chain uses TRBV6-5 with TRBJ2-7; D possibly corresponds to TRBD2 (6 bases). The germline gives CDR1 MNHEY, CDR2 SVGAGI. V lost 2 bases and J 2 bases, leaving 13 bases between the germline ends. The CDR3 spans 15 residues. This CDR3 is CASSYALGGTYEQYF. The DNA for the CDR3 is TGTGCCAGCAGTTACGCCCTGGGGGGAACCTACGAGCAGTACTTC.

This chain uses TRBV5-1 with TRBJ2-3; D unresolved. This CDR3 is 14 amino acids long. From germline, CDR1 is SGHRS and CDR2 YFSETQ. V was cut by 1 base and J by 1 base, with 7 bases left in between. The CDR3 coding sequence is TGCGCCAGCAGCTTGCTCCCGGGCACAGATACGCAGTATTTT. This encodes CASSLLPGTDTQYF.

The J gene is TRBJ1-6, the V gene TRBV28; maybe TRBD1 (6 bases). CDR1 is MDHEN and CDR2 is SYDVKM in the germline V gene. Trimming took off 9 bases at V and 9 bases at J, with 12 bases between the two ends. The CDR3 is 12 amino acids. The CDR3: CASTGFGSPLHF. The CDR3 bases are TGTGCCAGTACAGGGTTTGGTTCACCCCTCCACTTT.

The genes are TRBV7-9 and TRBJ1-1, with TRBD1 matching over 10 bases. The germline CDR1 and CDR2 sequences are SEHNR and FQNEAQ (reference sequence). The length of the CDR3 is 14 residues. The J segment lost 5 bases and the V segment lost 3 bases, leaving 3 bases of the junction unmatched. CDR3 nucleotides: TGTGCCAGCAGCTTGGGACAGGGGTGGACTGAAGCTTTCTTT. It yields the protein CASSLGQGWTEAFF.

There are a few counts of this clone. The chain couples TRBV5-1 to TRBJ1-5, with 8 bases that match TRBD1. This CDR3 is built from 15 residues. Trimming cost V 4 bases and J 3 bases; bases outside gene matches: 6. CDR1 is SGHRS, CDR2 YFSETQ, per germline. The CDR3 protein is CASSPQGADNQPQHF. In nucleotides, the CDR3 is TGCGCCAGCAGCCCCCAGGGGGCGGACAATCAGCCCCAGCATTTT.

The chain couples TRBV11-2 to TRBJ2-3, with D maybe TRBD2 (6 bases). This CDR3 has 15 amino acids. With 4 bases removed from V and 2 bases from J, the gap between germline ends came to 13 bases. The V gene's germline CDR1 is SGHAT and CDR2 FQNNGV. DNA for the CDR3: TGTGCCAGCAGCTCAAACCCGGGAGTCACAGATACGCAGTATTTT. This gives the protein CASSSNPGVTDTQYF.

This rearrangement joins TRBV9 to TRBJ2-2, with 8 bases that match TRBD1. J was trimmed by 5 bases and V by 3 bases; bases with no gene match: 3. CDR1 SGDLS and CDR2 YYNGEE come from the germline V gene. CDR3 length: 14 residues. CDR3 residues: CASSAGGETGELFF. The CDR3 DNA reads as TGTGCCAGCAGCGCAGGGGGCGAGACCGGGGAGCTGTTTTTT.

The chain has TRBV7-2 and TRBJ1-2; tentatively, D is TRBD1 (5 bases). This CDR3 contains 14 residues. CDR1 and CDR2 (germline): SGHTA, FQGNSA. The V and J ends lost 7 bases and 4 bases respectively, with 16 bases between them. The CDR3 nucleotides read TGTGCCAGCACCCGCGGGACGGATATCTATGGCTACACCTTC. This codes for CASTRGTDIYGYTF.

This clone was counted only a few times. Written as DNA, the CDR3 is TGTGCCAGCAGGGGTTGGGGGGGAACGACGAACACTGAAGCTTTCTTT. Encoded protein: CASRGWGGTTNTEAFF. The chain carries TRBV5-4 and TRBJ1-1; weak D call: TRBD1 (5 bases). Germline V lookup: CDR1 SGHNT, CDR2 YYREEE (reference sequence). Trimming left V 5 bases short and J 1 base short, with 18 bases between. The CDR3 totals 16 residues.

The chain has TRBV18 and TRBJ2-1; D is unresolved. In germline, CDR1 is KGHSH, CDR2 LQKENI. V was clipped by 1 base and J by 6 bases, with 10 bases between them. This CDR3 is 14 amino acids long. CDR3 sequence: CASSPRNAGNEQFF. The DNA of the CDR3 is TGTGCCAGCTCACCACGCAACGCAGGCAATGAGCAGTTCTTC.

CDR3 bases: TGTGCCAGCATACGGGAAGGAGAGACCCAGTACTTC. This encodes CASIREGETQYF. The chain has TRBV2 and TRBJ2-5; the D gene is possibly TRBD2 (5 bases). The CDR3 sequence is 12 residues long. Germline values: CDR1 SNHLY, CDR2 FYNNEI. Trimming cost V 7 bases and J 4 bases, with 10 bases left between them.

V and J are TRBV7-3 and TRBJ1-1; TRBD1 matches at 9 bases. CDR1 and CDR2 (germline): SGHTA, FQGTGA. This CDR3 comprises 15 residues. With 3 bases clipped from V and 4 bases from J, the junction kept 6 bases outside the gene matches. CDR3 loop: CASSFDRQGGTEAFF. CDR3 coding DNA: TGTGCCAGCAGCTTCGACCGACAGGGGGGCACTGAAGCTTTCTTT.

The chain has TRBV6-1 and TRBJ2-7; no reliable D call. This CDR3 has 14 amino acids. Between the trimmed V and J ends, which lost 7 bases and 0 bases, there was a span of 13 bases. CDR1 and CDR2 from the germline V gene are MNHNS and SASEGT. Written as DNA, the CDR3 is TGTGCCAGCATAGACTTTTCAAGCTCCTACGAGCAGTACTTC. Encoded protein: CASIDFSSSYEQYF.

This clone was counted a few times. The rearrangement links TRBV9 to TRBJ2-7; 8 bases match TRBD1. Trimming at V came to 0 bases and at J to 2 bases, leaving 7 bases not matched to a gene. CDR1 is SGDLS, CDR2 YYNGEE, per germline. There are 16 residues in the CDR3. The CDR3 DNA reads as TGTGCCAGCAGCGTAGCCCAGGGGGCGATCCCCTACGAGCAGTACTTC. Amino acids: CASSVAQGAIPYEQYF.

In this sample, this clone turned up a few times. This chain joins TRBV9 and TRBJ2-7; D may be TRBD1 (6 bases). The CDR3 has 14 residues. Germline V gene sequence: CDR1 SGDLS, CDR2 YYNGEE. The ends were cut back, 4 bases at V and 5 bases at J, with 16 bases in the middle. CDR3 DNA: TGTGCCAGCAGCTTAAGGGGGATGAGTAACGAGCAGTACTTC. Its translation: CASSLRGMSNEQYF.

V and J are TRBV18 and TRBJ1-5; TRBD1 might be the D (5 bases). The CDR3 runs to 14 residues. Trimming stripped 3 bases from V and 6 bases from J, with 12 bases between. Germline values: CDR1 KGHSH, CDR2 LQKENI. The DNA for the CDR3 is TGTGCCAGCTCACCGGCAGGGTCCCCTCAGCCCCAGCATTTT. Its protein product is CASSPAGSPQPQHF.

J is TRBJ1-2 and V is TRBV7-2, with D possibly TRBD1 on 5 matching bases. This CDR3 spans 13 amino acids. The germline V gene has CDR1 SGHTA and CDR2 FQGNSA. The V gene lost 8 bases and the J gene lost 3 bases, with 13 bases spanning the gap. The DNA for the CDR3 is TGTGCCAGCTCAACGACAGAGGACTATGGCTACACCTTC. As protein: CASSTTEDYGYTF.

The chain employs TRBV7-9 and TRBJ2-1, with 9 nucleotides matching TRBD2. Trimming at V came to 5 bases and at J to 0 bases, leaving 5 bases not matched to a gene. Germline V gene data show CDR1 as SEHNR and CDR2 as FQNEAQ (reference sequence). This CDR3 has 16 residues. CDR3 coding DNA: TGTGCCAGCAGCCCGAGCGGGGGGAGCTCCTACAATGAGCAGTTCTTC. It codes for CASSPSGGSSYNEQFF. Complete variable domain (other parts from reference TRBV7-9 and TRBJ2-1): DTGVSQNPRHKITKRGQNVTFRCDPISEHNRLYWYRQTLGQGPEFLTYFQNEAQLEKSRLLSDRFSAERPKGSFSTLEIQRTEQGDSAMYLCASSPSGGSSYNEQFFGPGTRLTVL.

This clone was counted a few times. This chain joins TRBV7-8 and TRBJ2-5, with D perhaps matching TRBD1 (6 bases). CDR3 length: 14 amino acids. The V end lost 5 bases, the J end lost 5 bases, and 15 bases lay between the germline ends. Germline V gene data show CDR1 as SGHVS and CDR2 as FQNEAQ. CDR3 amino acids: CASSQDSGAETQYF. The CDR3 coding sequence is TGTGCCAGCAGCCAGGACAGTGGGGCGGAGACCCAGTACTTC. Based on the CDR3 plus reference TRBV7-8 and TRBJ2-5, the full variable domain is GAGVSQSPRYKVAKRGQDVALRCDPISGHVSLFWYQQALGQGPEFLTYFQNEAQLDKSGLPSDRFFAERPEGSVSTLKIQRTQQEDSAVYLCASSQDSGAETQYFGPGTRLLVL.

The V call is TRBV15, the J call TRBJ2-4, with 7 bases identical to TRBD2. CDR1 and CDR2 (germline): LNHNV, YYDKDF (reference sequence). The CDR3 runs to 14 residues. Unmatched junction bases numbered 4, after V lost 0 bases and J lost 8 bases. CDR3 sequence reads: CATSRDISGDIQYF. The CDR3 nucleotides are TGTGCCACCAGCAGAGATATCAGCGGGGACATTCAGTACTTC.

This clone was seen only a few times. This chain connects TRBV4-3 to TRBJ2-2; D is ambiguous. The V gene lost 0 bases and the J gene lost 4 bases, with 6 bases spanning the gap. This CDR3 is 14 amino acids long. Germline assignment: CDR1 LGHNA and CDR2 YSLEER. CDR3 DNA: TGCGCCAGCAGCCAAGAACTCGTCACCGGGGAGCTGTTTTTT. This gives the protein CASSQELVTGELFF.

The DNA for the CDR3 is TGCAGTGCCGTCGGCACTGAAGCTTTCTTT. This encodes CSAVGTEAFF. The chain employs TRBV20-1 and TRBJ1-1; D call uncertain. The CDR3 is 10 amino acids. The germline V and J ends were trimmed by 6 bases and 4 bases, with 6 bases remaining between them. Germline V CDR1 and CDR2: DFQATT, SNEGSKA (reference sequence).

This clone has only a few counts. The chain combines TRBV7-2 with TRBJ1-5; TRBD1 agrees at 8 bases. The CDR3 runs to 14 residues. With V trimmed by 5 bases and J by 3 bases, 3 bases remained unmatched. Germline CDR1 is SGHTA and CDR2 is FQGNSA. The CDR3 DNA follows: TGTGCCAGCAGCGTGGGACAGGTCAATCAGCCCCAGCATTTT. Amino acids: CASSVGQVNQPQHF.

The rearrangement uses TRBV18 and TRBJ2-3, with 10 bases fitting TRBD2. V was clipped by 5 bases and J by 0 bases; unmatched bases: 8. Germline loops: CDR1 KGHSH, CDR2 LQKENI. CDR3 length: 17 residues. CDR3 loop: CASSARTSGYSTDTQYF. CDR3 bases: TGTGCCAGCTCAGCCCGGACTAGCGGATATAGCACAGATACGCAGTATTTT.

This clone has a handful of counts. The chain combines TRBV5-4 with TRBJ2-3, with D possibly matching TRBD1 (6 bases). From germline, CDR1 is SGHNT and CDR2 YYREEE (reference sequence). V was shortened by 5 bases and J by 4 bases, with 14 bases between the two germline ends. CDR3 length: 14 amino acids. CDR3 sequence (DNA): TGTGCCAGCAGTTTAAACAGGGTGGCAGATACGCAGTATTTT. Translating it yields CASSLNRVADTQYF.

This clone has a handful of counts. This chain uses TRBV28 with TRBJ2-3, with D perhaps assigned TRBD1 or TRBD2 (10 bases each). This CDR3 is 18 amino acids long. Germline V gives CDR1 MDHEN, CDR2 SYDVKM. Trimming left V 7 bases short and J 4 bases short, with 27 bases between. DNA for the CDR3: TGTGCCAGCAAAACGGGACAGGGGAGCGGGGGGGCCGCAGATACGCAGTATTTT. Its protein product is CASKTGQGSGGAADTQYF.

The J gene is TRBJ1-1, the V gene TRBV5-1; maybe TRBD1 (5 bases). Per the germline V gene, CDR1 is SGHRS and CDR2 is YFSETQ. The CDR3 totals 13 residues. With 4 bases removed from V and 1 base from J, the gap between germline ends came to 8 bases. The DNA for the CDR3 is TGCGCCAGCAGCCAGGACACGAACACTGAAGCTTTCTTT. Protein sequence: CASSQDTNTEAFF.

V usage is TRBV7-8 and J usage is TRBJ1-5, with TRBD1 matching 7 bases. This CDR3 has 15 residues. V was clipped by 0 bases and J by 9 bases; unmatched bases: 8. Germline V gene data show CDR1 as SGHVS and CDR2 as FQNEAQ. DNA of the CDR3: TGTGCCAGCAGCTTAGCCGCCGGGACAGTGAGGCCCCAGCATTTT. Protein sequence: CASSLAAGTVRPQHF.

This clone was found a few times. V gene TRBV6-1 combines with J gene TRBJ1-1; D perhaps matches TRBD1 (6 bases). V lost 3 bases and J lost 3, with 11 bases in between. Germline CDR1 reads MNHNS; CDR2 reads SASEGT. This CDR3 is 14 amino acids long. The CDR3 is CASSEGGGYTEAFF. The CDR3 DNA follows: TGTGCCAGCAGTGAGGGAGGGGGATACACTGAAGCTTTCTTT.

This clone occurred a few times. This rearrangement joins TRBV7-9 to TRBJ1-2; unclear D gene. The germline gives CDR1 SEHNR, CDR2 FQNEAQ (reference sequence). Trimming removed 2 bases at V and 3 bases at J, with 10 bases between. There are 14 residues in the CDR3. The CDR3 nucleotides are TGTGCCAGCAGCTTAAATAGCGCCCACTATGGCTACACCTTC. This codes for CASSLNSAHYGYTF.

This clone was picked up a small number of times. This chain links TRBV7-9 with TRBJ1-1, with D tentatively TRBD1 (6 bases). The V and J ends lost 5 bases and 5 bases respectively, with 12 bases between them. Germline V gene sequence: CDR1 SEHNR, CDR2 FQNEAQ (reference sequence). The CDR3 runs to 13 residues. CDR3 residues: CASSVRGGTEAFF. The CDR3 bases are TGTGCCAGCAGCGTGAGGGGGGGAACTGAAGCTTTCTTT.

J is TRBJ2-1 and V is TRBV27; 13 bases are shared with TRBD2. Unmatched junction bases numbered 10, after V lost 3 bases and J lost 5 bases. The germline gives CDR1 MNHEY, CDR2 SMNVEV (reference sequence). This CDR3 is 18 amino acids long. The CDR3 is CASSFREGGTSGNNEQFF. The CDR3 DNA sequence: TGTGCCAGCAGTTTCCGTGAAGGTGGGACTAGCGGGAACAATGAGCAGTTCTTC.